These T cell receptor beta chains were read from a single sample in a study of CD8+CD57+ T cells in acquired aplastic anemia. From the reads, TCRdb called clonotypes with MiXCR, one entry per CDR3 protein. The sample records fewer than 300,000 distinct CDR3 sequences, 82% being singletons. The sample taken for sequencing was sorted CD4+, CD8+, or CD8+CD57+ T cells (not recorded which) from PBMCs. These receptors were collected from a human donor with aplastic anemia. The CDR3 runs from the conserved cysteine through the conserved F or W. A D gene is named only where the DNA matches it firmly. Size is stated for part of the rows, as once, few or many counts, or as a class when the clone is expanded.

J gene | D gene | clone size | V gene | CDR3 protein | CDR3 DNA
TRBJ2-3 | - | - | TRBV5-1 | CASSPKPRDETQYF | TGCGCCAGCAGCCCCAAGCCACGGGATGAGACGCAGTATTTT
TRBJ2-1 | - | - | TRBV7-2 | CASSLDKSTKNEQFF | TGTGCCAGCAGCTTAGATAAGTCTACTAAGAATGAGCAGTTCTTC
TRBJ1-2 | - | - | TRBV7-2 | CASSSRENGLVYGYTF | TGTGCCAGCAGCTCGCGGGAGAACGGGCTGGTATATGGCTACACCTTC
TRBJ2-6 | - | - | TRBV9 | CASGAAGNIQYFLTF | TGTGCCAGCGGCGCCGCTGGGAACATTCAGTACTTCCTGACTTTC
TRBJ1-2 | - | - | TRBV7-9 | CASSLLWYGYTF | TGTGCCAGCAGCTTATTATGGTATGGCTACACCTTC
TRBJ2-3 | - | - | TRBV7-9 | CASSLVPGPLSLYF | TGTGCCAGCAGCTTAGTACCCGGGCCGCTGTCTTTGTATTTT
TRBJ1-2 | - | - | TRBV5-5 | CASSRQDSSNYGYTF | TGTGCCAGCTCAAGGCAGGACAGCTCAAACTATGGCTACACCTTC
TRBJ2-3 | - | - | TRBV7-8 | CASRRGENPTPPLF | TGTGCCAGCAGGAGGGGCGAGAATCCCACCCCTCCACTTTTT
TRBJ2-2 | TRBD2 | - | TRBV7-3 | CASSSLAGKSGELFF | TGTGCCAGCAGCTCATTAGCGGGTAAGTCCGGAGAGCTGTTTTTT
TRBJ1-1 | - | - | TRBV7-3 | CASSLSGAGQDEPFF | TGTGCCAGCAGTTTATCCGGCGCAGGGCAAGATGAACCTTTCTTT
TRBJ1-2 | - | medium-sized | TRBV11-2 | CASSFGGGSVYGYTF | TGTGCCAGCAGCTTCGGCGGGGGCTCGGTCTATGGCTACACCTTC
TRBJ1-6 | - | - | TRBV7-8 | CASSLSSCPAPLHF | TGTGCCAGCAGCTTAAGTTCCTGTCCCGCACCCCTCCACTTT
TRBJ2-1 | - | - | TRBV7-4 | CASSVLVWGNEQFF | TGTGCCAGCAGCGTACTGGTCTGGGGGAATGAGCAGTTCTTC
TRBJ2-3 | - | - | TRBV7-2 | CASSLHPDGEALSF | TGTGCCAGCAGCTTACATCCAGACGGGGAGGCCCTTTCCTTT
TRBJ2-3 | TRBD2 | once | TRBV7-9 | CASSFQTSGGSTETQYF | TGTGCCAGCAGCTTTCAAACAAGCGGGGGCAGCACTGAGACGCAGTATTTT
TRBJ2-7 | - | - | TRBV15 | CATSRTAGLGDEQYF | TGTGCCACCAGTAGAACTGCCGGCCTCGGAGACGAGCAGTACTTC
TRBJ1-2 | - | - | TRBV1 | CPRPRWHRGLDYGYTF | TGCCCCCGTCCCCGCTGGCACAGGGGCTTGGACTATGGCTACACCTTC
TRBJ1-2 | - | - | TRBV10-3 | CAISEGREYGYTF | TGTGCCATCAGTGAGGGACGGGAGTATGGCTACACCTTC
TRBJ1-1 | TRBD1 | - | TRBV5-5 | CASSLRTGSEAFF | TGTGCCAGCAGCCTCCGGACAGGGAGTGAAGCTTTCTTT
TRBJ2-7 | - | - | TRBV5-5 | CASRGGGSYEQYF | TGTGCCAGCAGGGGGGGCGGAAGCTACGAGCAGTACTTC
TRBJ2-5 | - | - | TRBV5-4 | CATSFASEQETQYF | TGTGCCACCAGCTTTGCTAGTGAGCAAGAGACCCAGTACTTC
TRBJ2-3 | - | - | TRBV7-3 | CASSLTSARSRSSYF | TGTGCCAGCAGCTTAACTAGCGCAAGGAGCCGTTCTTCGTATTTT
TRBJ2-5 | - | - | TRBV11-2 | CATSRRSSEETQYF | TGTGCCACCAGCAGGCGATCCAGCGAAGAGACCCAGTACTTC
TRBJ2-1 | TRBD2 | - | TRBV7-8 | CASSSGGGRFAQFF | TGTGCCAGCAGCTCGGGAGGGGGACGATTTGCGCAGTTCTTC
TRBJ1-2 | TRBD1 | - | TRBV13 | CASSSRDRGALLGYTF | TGTGCCAGCAGCTCACGGGACAGGGGCGCGTTGCTTGGCTACACCTTC
TRBJ2-1 | - | - | TRBV7-8 | CASSLARSPGTQDQFF | TGTGCCAGCAGCTTAGCGAGAAGCCCCGGGACGCAGGATCAGTTCTTC
TRBJ2-3 | - | few | TRBV11-1 | CASGDDRTDTQYF | TGTGCCAGCGGGGACGATCGCACAGATACGCAGTATTTT
TRBJ2-7 | TRBD1 | - | TRBV7-3 | CASSLGQGASYEEYF | TGTGCCAGCAGCTTGGGGCAGGGGGCCTCCTACGAGGAGTACTTC
TRBJ1-2 | TRBD1 | - | TRBV2 | CASSVGQVYLRYTF | TGTGCCAGCAGTGTTGGACAGGTTTATCTCCGCTACACCTTC
TRBJ1-2 | - | - | TRBV7-8 | CASSHDPDGGYTF | TGTGCCAGCAGCCATGATCCAGACGGTGGCTACACCTTC
TRBJ2-3 | - | many | TRBV20-1 | CSARNREYTDTQYF | TGCAGTGCTAGAAACAGGGAGTACACAGATACGCAGTATTTT
TRBJ2-3 | - | - | TRBV29-1 | CASADGGTDTQYF | TGCGCCAGCGCGGACGGGGGCACCGATACGCAGTACTTT
TRBJ2-1 | - | - | TRBV7-8 | CASSLEGGGDTEEQFF | TGTGCCAGCAGCTTAGAAGGAGGCGGGGATACGGAGGAGCAGTTCTTC
TRBJ2-5 | TRBD1 | once | TRBV29-1 | CSVGRTGGETQYF | TGCAGCGTTGGAAGGACAGGGGGAGAGACCCAGTACTTC
TRBJ2-1 | - | - | TRBV7-8 | CASSLASGPYTEQFF | TGTGCCAGCAGCTTAGCTAGCGGACCCTATACTGAGCAGTTCTTC
TRBJ2-3 | TRBD1 | once | TRBV7-2 | CASSNGQGSQETQQYF | TGTGCCAGCAGCAATGGACAGGGGTCTCAAGAAACCCAGCAGTATTTT
TRBJ1-6 | - | - | TRBV7-7 | CASSLATRHEPLYF | TGTGCTAGCAGCTTAGCCACGAGGCATGAGCCCCTCTACTTT
TRBJ2-1 | - | - | TRBV15 | CASSRDSRGCNEQFF | TGTGCCAGCAGCAGAGATAGCCGGGGCTGCAATGAGCAGTTCTTC
TRBJ2-5 | - | - | TRBV5-6 | CASSLARGGLETQYF | TGTGCCAGCAGCTTGGCGAGGGGGGGGCTAGAGACCCAGTACTTC
TRBJ2-1 | TRBD1 | few | TRBV7-8 | CASSLAGGADNEYFF | TGTGCCAGCAGCTTGGCAGGGGGCGCCGACAATGAGTACTTCTTC
TRBJ2-3 | - | - | TRBV20-1 | CSARDGPDTQYF | TGCAGTGCTAGAGATGGCCCAGATACGCAGTATTTT
TRBJ1-2 | - | - | TRBV24-1 | CATSDPDGGRRANYGYTF | TGTGCCACCAGTGATCCGGACGGGGGTCGGAGAGCTAACTATGGCTACACCTTC
TRBJ2-4 | - | - | TRBV7-3 | CASSSEHLDKFTHYF | TGTGCCAGTAGCTCGGAACATCTAGACAAATTCACCCATTACTTC
TRBJ1-4 | - | - | TRBV19 | CASGVREKLFF | TGTGCCAGTGGTGTCAGGGAAAAACTGTTTTTT
TRBJ2-1 | - | - | TRBV10-3 | CAISEYQGSLSF | TGTGCCATCAGTGAGTACCAGGGAAGTCTGTCCTTC
TRBJ1-2 | - | - | TRBV29-1 | CIVEGSATVYGYTF | TGCATCGTTGAAGGCAGTGCGACAGTGTATGGCTACACCTTC
TRBJ2-7 | TRBD2 | - | TRBV2 | CASSGGGGANEQAF | TGTGCCAGCAGCGGGGGGGGGGGGGCGAACGAGCAAGCCTTC
TRBJ2-1 | - | - | TRBV2 | CASSDAGNHEQFF | TGTGCCAGCAGTGATGCTGGGAACCATGAGCAGTTCTTC
TRBJ2-2 | TRBD2 | - | TRBV7-3 | CASSLAGAGELLFF | TGTGCCAGCAGCCTAGCGGGAGCCGGGGAGCTGCTGTTTTTT
TRBJ1-3 | - | - | TRBV25-1 | CASSDSGNTIYF | TGTGCCAGCAGTGACTCTGGAAACACCATATATTTT
TRBJ2-5 | - | - | TRBV9 | CATSRDKNSDTQYF | TGTGCCACCAGCAGAGACAAGAACTCAGACACTCAGTACTTC
TRBJ1-5 | - | once | TRBV11-2 | CASSLSGNRPQHF | TGTGCCAGCAGCTTATCAGGGAATCGGCCCCAGCATTTT
TRBJ2-6 | - | few | TRBV11-3 | CASSLEGTGGANVLTF | TGTGCCAGCAGCTTAGAGGGTACAGGCGGGGCCAACGTCCTGACTTTC
TRBJ2-1 | TRBD2 | - | TRBV7-3 | CASSPSGGTRYNEQFF | TGTGCCAGCAGCCCATCAGGCGGGACTAGGTACAATGAGCAGTTCTTC
TRBJ1-1 | - | - | TRBV20-1 | CSARDADGSSFF | TGCAGTGCTAGAGATGCAGACGGCTCCTCTTTCTTT
TRBJ2-2 | - | - | TRBV5-6 | CASSLGRGNTGELFF | TGTGCCAGCAGCTTGGGGAGGGGGAACACCGGGGAGCTGTTTTTT
TRBJ2-3 | - | - | TRBV7-9 | CASSFTSSRGDTQYF | TGTGCCAGCAGCTTTACTAGTTCAAGGGGGGATACGCAGTATTTT